The 32 T cell receptor beta chains listed next were all sequenced from one sample in a study of shared clonotypes between healthy human individuals. TCRdb's table, derived via immunoSEQ multiplex PCR, lists solely in-frame clones and lacks some. The sample has some 1.4 million clones; 95% to 97% are singletons. Sequences were obtained from naive CD4+ T cells sorted from blood. Subset denoted: CD45RA+ positively selected. Receptors were obtained from a man aged 25 to 40 in good health.

The chain has TRBV12-5 and TRBJ2-2; D gene unclear. The V gene lost 6 bases and the J gene lost 6 bases, with 8 bases spanning the gap. Per the germline V gene, CDR1 is LGHNT and CDR2 is FRNRAP. The CDR3 covers 12 residues. The CDR3 loop is CASGQSPGELFF. CDR3 DNA sequence: TGTGCTAGTGGCCAATCCCCCGGGGAGCTGTTTTTT. The full variable domain, its missing parts supplied by reference TRBV12-5 and TRBJ2-2, is DARVTQTPRHKVTEMGQEVTMRCQPILGHNTVFWYRQTMMQGLELLAYFRNRAPLDDSGMPKDRFSAEMPDATLATLKIQPSEPRDSAVYFCASGQSPGELFFGEGSRLTVL.

The chain carries TRBV30 and TRBJ1-5, with TRBD1 matching 7 bases. The V and J ends lost 1 base and 6 bases, in that order; junction bases with no gene match: 6. CDR1 is GTSNPN, CDR2 SVGIG, per germline (reference sequence). The CDR3 runs to 14 residues. The CDR3 bases are TGTGCCTGGAGTGAGACAGGGCGGGGTCAGCCCCAGCATTTT. Translating gives CAWSETGRGQPQHF.

This chain joins TRBV7-9 and TRBJ1-1, with 11 bases aligning to TRBD1. This CDR3 contains 19 residues. CDR1 and CDR2 (germline): SEHNR, FQNEAQ (reference sequence). The V gene end was trimmed by 5 bases and the J gene end by 4 bases; junction bases not matched to a gene: 18. CDR3 sequence (DNA): TGTGCCAGCAGCCTACAAAAGGCGGACAGGGGGCGGCGGGGCACTGAAGCTTTCTTT. This translates into CASSLQKADRGRRGTEAFF.

V gene TRBV29-1 combines with J gene TRBJ2-1, with TRBD1 identical over 8 bases. With 0 bases clipped from V and 2 bases from J, the junction kept 3 bases outside the gene matches. The germline CDR1 and CDR2 sequences are SQVTM and ANQGSEA. This CDR3 contains 15 residues. CDR3 in amino acids: CSVEDQGAPYNEQFF. CDR3 bases: TGCAGCGTTGAAGATCAGGGGGCCCCCTACAATGAGCAGTTCTTC.

This chain joins TRBV4-3 and TRBJ1-4, with 7 bases lining up with TRBD1. The germline gives CDR1 LGHNA, CDR2 YSLEER. Trimming removed 3 bases from V and 0 bases from J; junction bases left unmatched: 1. CDR3 length: 15 amino acids. CDR3: CASSQTGTTNEKLFF. CDR3 bases: TGCGCCAGCAGCCAGACAGGGACAACTAATGAAAAACTGTTTTTT.

A word on this clone: The sample carries other DNA sequences with the same CDR3. The chain employs TRBV5-5 and TRBJ2-5; 7 bases fit TRBD2. The CDR3 loop spans 13 amino acids. V gave up 5 bases and J gave up 5 bases; unmatched junction bases: 6. CDR1 and CDR2 (germline): SGHKS, YYEKEE (reference sequence). This CDR3 reads CASSPGGGETQYF. The CDR3, as DNA: TGTGCCAGCAGTCCCGGGGGAGGGGAGACCCAGTACTTC.

The chain has TRBV11-2 and TRBJ2-1, with D perhaps given as TRBD1 or TRBD2 (5 bases each). V lost 5 bases and J 12 bases, leaving 17 bases between the germline ends. The CDR3 has 13 amino acids. CDR1 SGHAT and CDR2 FQNNGV come from the germline V gene. The CDR3 bases are TGTGCCAGCAGCCCGGCTCAGGGTGGACTGCAGTTCTTC. It specifies CASSPAQGGLQFF.

This sequence joins TRBV2 and TRBJ1-1; 8 bases align to TRBD1. Germline values: CDR1 SNHLY, CDR2 FYNNEI. This CDR3 is built from 13 residues. V lost 6 bases and J lost 4; bases outside the gene matches: 4. CDR3 DNA sequence: TGTGCCAGCAGGGCAGGGGGCTTCACTGAAGCTTTCTTT. Its translation: CASRAGGFTEAFF.

The chain combines TRBV15 with TRBJ2-2; D gene ambiguous. The CDR3 length is 14 residues. In germline, CDR1 is LNHNV, CDR2 YYDKDF (reference sequence). The V and J ends lost 3 bases and 4 bases respectively, with 9 bases between them. In DNA form, the CDR3 reads TGTGCCACCAGCAGCTTTCAGAGCACCGGGGAGCTGTTTTTT. It is translated as CATSSFQSTGELFF. Together with reference TRBV15 and TRBJ2-2, the CDR3 gives the full variable domain: DAMVIQNPRYQVTQFGKPVTLSCSQTLNHNVMYWYQQKSSQAPKLLFHYYDKDFNNEADTPDNFQSRRPNTSFCFLDIRSPGLGDTAMYLCATSSFQSTGELFFGEGSRLTVL.

The chain employs TRBV5-1 and TRBJ2-7; D ambiguous. Trimming pared 7 bases from V and 1 base from J, leaving 12 bases between. Germline values: CDR1 SGHRS, CDR2 YFSETQ. The CDR3 spans 13 residues. The CDR3 sequence is CASATTDSYEQYF. The CDR3 nucleotides are TGCGCCAGCGCGACAACGGATTCCTACGAGCAGTACTTC.

The chain has TRBV15 and TRBJ2-7; TRBD2 matches 8 bases. The CDR3 contains 15 residues. Per the germline V gene, CDR1 is LNHNV and CDR2 is YYDKDF (reference sequence). Unmatched junction bases numbered 5, after V lost 0 bases and J lost 4 bases. The CDR3 protein is CATSRDSGGRYEQYF. The DNA of the CDR3 is TGTGCCACCAGCAGAGATTCAGGCGGGAGGTACGAGCAGTACTTC.

This chain links TRBV15 with TRBJ1-5; 7 bases fit TRBD1. Trimming at V came to 6 bases and at J to 5 bases, leaving 4 bases not matched to a gene. Germline V gene data show CDR1 as LNHNV and CDR2 as YYDKDF (reference sequence). The CDR3 runs to 13 residues. The CDR3 DNA follows: TGTGCCACCAGTACGGGACAGTATCAGCCCCAGCATTTT. It yields the protein CATSTGQYQPQHF.

This clone was seen once. The V and J genes are TRBV5-1 and TRBJ1-1; D may be TRBD1 (6 bases). CDR1 and CDR2 from the germline V gene are SGHRS and YFSETQ. Trimming cost V 0 bases and J 5 bases, with 14 bases left between them. This CDR3 has 15 amino acids. The CDR3: CASSLAGGGFTEAFF. The CDR3 coding sequence is TGCGCCAGCAGCTTGGCAGGAGGGGGTTTTACTGAAGCTTTCTTT.

The V and J genes are TRBV5-6 and TRBJ1-1; possibly TRBD1 for D (5 bases). The V and J ends lost 3 bases and 0 bases respectively, with 12 bases between them. Germline CDR1 reads SGHDT; CDR2 reads YYEEEE. This CDR3 has 15 residues. CDR3 residues: CASSSSGTVNTEAFF. The CDR3 DNA sequence: TGTGCCAGCAGCTCGTCCGGGACGGTGAACACTGAAGCTTTCTTT. The full variable domain, with the rest looked up from reference TRBV5-6 and TRBJ1-1, is DAGVTQSPTHLIKTRGQQVTLRCSPKSGHDTVSWYQQALGQGPQFIFQYYEEEERQRGNFPDRFSGHQFPNYSSELNVNALLLGDSALYLCASSSSGTVNTEAFFGQGTRLTVV.

A remark on this clone: The same CDR3 is also encoded by other DNA sequences in this sample. The chain joins TRBV14 to TRBJ2-2; D gene uncertain. Trimming took 1 base from V and 2 from J, leaving 8 bases between them. The CDR3 loop spans 15 amino acids. Germline V gives CDR1 SGHDN, CDR2 FVKESK. The CDR3 DNA reads as TGTGCCAGCAGCCAAGTGTTGGGTAACACCGGGGAGCTGTTTTTT. Translation gives CASSQVLGNTGELFF.

The rearrangement uses TRBV12-5 and TRBJ1-5; perhaps TRBD1 as D (6 bases). V was cut by 6 bases and J by 3 bases, with 12 bases left in between. Germline assignment: CDR1 LGHNT and CDR2 FRNRAP. The length of the CDR3 is 14 residues. CDR3 coding DNA: TGTGCTAGTGGGGCTGGGACACCCAATCAGCCCCAGCATTTT. It is translated as CASGAGTPNQPQHF. The full variable domain, in which reference TRBV12-5 and TRBJ1-5 provide the parts outside the CDR3, is DARVTQTPRHKVTEMGQEVTMRCQPILGHNTVFWYRQTMMQGLELLAYFRNRAPLDDSGMPKDRFSAEMPDATLATLKIQPSEPRDSAVYFCASGAGTPNQPQHFGDGTRLSIL.

In nucleotides, the CDR3 is TGTGCCAGCAGCGCCTCCGTAGCTCCCTACGAGCAGTACTTC. Translation: CASSASVAPYEQYF. The chain has TRBV9 and TRBJ2-7; D gene ambiguous. The CDR3 spans 14 residues. The V gene's germline CDR1 is SGDLS and CDR2 YYNGEE. The V end lost 3 bases, the J end lost 2 bases, and 12 bases lay between the germline ends.

The gene calls are TRBV2 and TRBJ2-7, with no clear D. CDR1 is SNHLY and CDR2 is FYNNEI in the germline V gene. This CDR3 contains 12 residues. The V gene lost 1 base and the J gene lost 7 bases, with 8 bases spanning the gap. The chain's CDR3 is CASSEERLEQYF. CDR3 DNA sequence: TGTGCCAGCAGTGAAGAAAGGTTGGAGCAGTACTTC.

The chain couples TRBV27 to TRBJ2-5; tentative D call: TRBD2 (6 bases). V lost 5 bases and J 9 bases, leaving 16 bases between the germline ends. The CDR3 consists of 13 residues. Germline V gene data show CDR1 as MNHEY and CDR2 as SMNVEV (reference sequence). CDR3 sequence: CASSPSAPTAQYF. As DNA, the CDR3 is TGTGCCAGCAGTCCTAGCGCCCCTACGGCCCAGTACTTC.

The rearrangement joins TRBV2 to TRBJ2-1; D is perhaps TRBD1 or TRBD2 (5 bases each). This CDR3 is built from 12 residues. Trimming stripped 8 bases from V and 10 bases from J, with 15 bases between. Germline V CDR1 and CDR2: SNHLY, FYNNEI. CDR3 sequence (DNA): TGTGCCAGCTCGCAGGGACCACGGGAGCAGTTCTTC. Its protein is CASSQGPREQFF.

The V gene is TRBV29-1, the J gene TRBJ2-1; 12 nucleotides align to TRBD2. This CDR3 is built from 14 residues. With V trimmed by 6 bases and J by 4 bases, 4 bases remained unmatched. Germline V gene lookup returns CDR1 SQVTM and CDR2 ANQGSEA. The DNA of the CDR3 is TGCAGCGTCGCCGGGACTAGCGGGTACAATGAGCAGTTCTTC. It codes for CSVAGTSGYNEQFF.

The rearrangement joins TRBV10-3 to TRBJ2-3; 9 nucleotides agree with TRBD2. CDR1 is ENHRY and CDR2 is SYGVKD in the germline V gene. CDR3 length: 16 amino acids. J gave up 6 bases and V 3 bases, and 10 bases lay outside the gene matches. Here the CDR3 DNA reads TGTGCCATCAGTGATGGTGCGGGAGGGACCATGGATACGCAGTATTTT. The encoded protein is CAISDGAGGTMDTQYF.

The chain couples TRBV6-5 to TRBJ2-7; D ambiguous. Germline lookup yields CDR1 MNHEY and CDR2 SVGAGI. This CDR3 is 14 amino acids long. V was cut by 2 bases and J by 0 bases, with 8 bases left in between. The CDR3 reads CASSYAPASYEQYF. CDR3 DNA: TGTGCCAGCAGTTACGCGCCGGCCTCCTACGAGCAGTACTTC.

The V and J genes are TRBV18 and TRBJ1-1; D call uncertain. Germline V gene lookup returns CDR1 KGHSH and CDR2 LQKENI. Trimming left V 2 bases short and J 1 base short, with 17 bases between. The CDR3 has 17 residues. The CDR3 nucleotides read TGTGCCAGCTCACCATCTCAGCGCGGAGGACGGAACACTGAAGCTTTCTTT. Amino acids: CASSPSQRGGRNTEAFF.

The chain couples TRBV5-1 to TRBJ2-1; 7 bases align to TRBD2. J lost 4 bases, V lost 4 bases, and 5 bases had no gene match. The CDR3 runs 14 residues. Germline assignment: CDR1 SGHRS and CDR2 YFSETQ. For the CDR3, the DNA is TGCGCCAGCAGCGGAGGACTAGGGTACAATGAGCAGTTCTTC. Translating gives CASSGGLGYNEQFF.

The chain employs TRBV9 and TRBJ2-1, with D perhaps matching TRBD2 (6 bases). CDR3 length: 15 amino acids. In germline, CDR1 is SGDLS, CDR2 YYNGEE. V was shortened by 4 bases and J by 0 bases, with 11 bases between the two germline ends. The DNA for the CDR3 is TGTGCCAGCAGCATCGGGACTCCCTCCTACAATGAGCAGTTCTTC. This sequence encodes CASSIGTPSYNEQFF.

The chain combines TRBV6-5 with TRBJ2-7, with D possibly being TRBD2 (5 bases). The ends were cut back, 3 bases at V and 3 bases at J, with 18 bases in the middle. CDR1 is MNHEY, CDR2 SVGAGI, per germline. The length of the CDR3 is 16 residues. Here the CDR3 DNA reads TGTGCCAGCAGTTATAACTACCAGAAGCGGAACTACGAGCAGTACTTC. This codes for CASSYNYQKRNYEQYF.

This rearrangement joins TRBV5-1 to TRBJ2-7, with 9 bases that match TRBD1. V shed 3 bases, J shed 5 bases, and the junction held 9 bases outside the gene matches. Looked up from germline, CDR1 is SGHRS and CDR2 is YFSETQ. This CDR3 comprises 15 residues. The CDR3 DNA reads as TGCGCCAGCAGCTACCCCGGGACAGGGTTAGACGAGCAGTACTTC. Translation: CASSYPGTGLDEQYF.

The chain carries TRBV13 and TRBJ2-5; either TRBD1 or TRBD2 may fit D (5 bases each). The CDR3 length is 15 residues. Trimming took off 6 bases at V and 3 bases at J, with 17 bases between the two ends. Per germline, CDR1 PRHDT and CDR2 FYEKMQ (reference sequence). DNA of the CDR3: TGTGCCAGCAGACCAAGGGGACGTCTAGAAGAGACCCAGTACTTC. It is translated as CASRPRGRLEETQYF.

J is TRBJ2-7 and V is TRBV10-1; D is perhaps TRBD2 (6 bases). The CDR3 consists of 14 residues. Germline V CDR1 and CDR2: WNHNN, SYGVQD (reference sequence). V was clipped by 6 bases and J by 0 bases, with 12 bases between them. The CDR3 coding sequence is TGCGCCAGCAGCGAGCGGGCGAGCTCCTACGAGCAGTACTTC. It yields the protein CASSERASSYEQYF.

The V call is TRBV5-8, the J call TRBJ2-7; weak D call: TRBD2 (6 bases). Germline V CDR1 and CDR2: SGHTS, YDEGEE. Trimming removed 0 bases at V and 4 bases at J, with 20 bases between. This CDR3 contains 17 residues. The CDR3 here is CASSLAAAGRIIYEQYF. In nucleotides, the CDR3 is TGTGCCAGCAGCTTGGCCGCGGCGGGAAGGATAATTTACGAGCAGTACTTC.

The rearrangement joins TRBV19 to TRBJ1-2, with no clear D. The V end was cut by 5 bases, the J end by 0 bases, with 7 bases between. Germline V gene data show CDR1 as LNHDA and CDR2 as SQIVND (reference sequence). The CDR3 is made up of 13 amino acids. CDR3 region: CASSFRSNYGYTF. For the CDR3, the DNA is TGTGCCAGTAGTTTCAGGTCTAACTATGGCTACACCTTC.